This TCR beta chain was retrieved from a study of cytomegalovirus exposure and HLA in healthy donors. The wider study: Out of 398 genotyped donors, about 80% belonged to the Caucasian-associated ancestry cluster. General study points: The classifier, whose performance was assessed in both the original and validation cohorts, reportedly diagnosed cytomegalovirus status with high specificity and sensitivity. When analyzed later, a missense DCLRE1C variant was found to be linked to TCR beta V- and J-gene trimming.

The PCR ran on 60 Vbeta and 13 Jbeta primers. Authors' analysis steps: The authors later counted about 80 million unique TCR beta chains, 9.5 million to 13 million of them shared. Clones were sequenced by immunoSEQ multiplex PCR, and TCRdb holds only the in-frame ones, with some missing. V and J calls and clone size are copied from that table; D and trimming were computed from the DNA. The sample consists of approximately 94,000 clones, about three quarters of them appearing once. About this clone itself: Its antigen remains unidentified.

The CDR3 is made up of 11 amino acids. V was clipped by 1 base and J by 5 bases, with 5 bases between them. The germline V gene encodes CDR1 DFQATT and CDR2 SNEGSKA (reference sequence). The rearrangement uses TRBV20-1 and TRBJ1-2; D gene ambiguous. This sequence originates from a man aged 25-40 years in good health and CMV-seropositive. Sequences were obtained from PBMCs. In DNA form, the CDR3 reads TGCAGTGCTAGAGTTCCTTATGGCTACACCTTC. It translates to CSARVPYGYTF.